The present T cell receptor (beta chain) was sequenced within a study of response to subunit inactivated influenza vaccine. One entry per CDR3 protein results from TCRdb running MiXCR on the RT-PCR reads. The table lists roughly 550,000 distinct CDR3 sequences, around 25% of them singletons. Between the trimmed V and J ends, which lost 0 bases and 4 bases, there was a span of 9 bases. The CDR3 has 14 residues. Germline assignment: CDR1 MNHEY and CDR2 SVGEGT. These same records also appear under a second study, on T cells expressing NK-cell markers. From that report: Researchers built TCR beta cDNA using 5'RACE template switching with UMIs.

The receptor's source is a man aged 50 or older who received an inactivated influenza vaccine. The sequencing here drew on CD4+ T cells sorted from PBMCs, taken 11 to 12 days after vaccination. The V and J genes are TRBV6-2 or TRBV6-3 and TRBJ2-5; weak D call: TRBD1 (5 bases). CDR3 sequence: CASSYSAGPETQYF. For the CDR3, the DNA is TGTGCCAGCAGTTACTCGGCAGGGCCAGAGACCCAGTACTTC.